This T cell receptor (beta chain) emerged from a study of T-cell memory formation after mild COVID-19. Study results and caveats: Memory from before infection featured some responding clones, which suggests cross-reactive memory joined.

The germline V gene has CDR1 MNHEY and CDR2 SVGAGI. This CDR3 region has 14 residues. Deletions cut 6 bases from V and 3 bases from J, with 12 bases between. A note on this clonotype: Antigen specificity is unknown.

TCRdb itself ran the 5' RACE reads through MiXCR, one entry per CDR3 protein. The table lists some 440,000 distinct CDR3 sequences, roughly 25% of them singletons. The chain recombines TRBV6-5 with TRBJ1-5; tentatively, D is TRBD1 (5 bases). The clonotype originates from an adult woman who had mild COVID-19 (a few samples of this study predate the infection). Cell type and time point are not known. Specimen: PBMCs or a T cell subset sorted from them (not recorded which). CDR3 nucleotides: TGTGCCAGCAGCCCCCGGGGCCTCAATCAGCCCCAGCATTTT. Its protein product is CASSPRGLNQPQHF.